Presented here are 19 T cell receptor beta chains from one specimen sequenced in a study of cytomegalovirus exposure and HLA in healthy donors. The table came from immunoSEQ multiplex PCR; TCRdb's copy has only in-frame clones and leaves some out. The sample records fewer than 200,000 clones, about 80% being singletons. Sequenced input: PBMCs. These receptors came from a woman aged 18-29 years in good health and CMV-seropositive.

The J gene is TRBJ2-2, the V gene TRBV5-1; D may be TRBD1 (6 bases). Germline V gene data show CDR1 as SGHRS and CDR2 as YFSETQ. The CDR3 has 12 residues. V was shortened by 5 bases and J by 6 bases, with 8 bases between the two germline ends. CDR3 residues: CASSAGAGELFF. DNA for the CDR3: TGCGCCAGCAGTGCAGGGGCCGGGGAGCTGTTTTTT.

The CDR3 nucleotides read TGTGCCAGCAGTTTAAGAGCGGGGGGGGCAGATACGCAGTATTTT. The encoded protein is CASSLRAGGADTQYF. The chain employs TRBV6-5 and TRBJ2-3, with 10 nucleotides matching TRBD2. Per germline, CDR1 MNHEY and CDR2 SVGAGI. The CDR3 loop spans 15 amino acids. The ends lost 4 bases at V and 4 bases at J; junction bases unmatched: 5.

A few counts support this clone. The rearrangement links TRBV9 to TRBJ1-2; D unclear. This CDR3 is 14 amino acids long. The germline gives CDR1 SGDLS, CDR2 YYNGEE. Trimming removed 2 bases from V and 8 bases from J, with 16 bases in between. The CDR3 reads CASSVNDGVGGYTF. The CDR3 bases are TGTGCCAGCAGCGTCAACGACGGGGTAGGCGGCTACACCTTC.

The chain has TRBV6-1 and TRBJ2-3; 9 positions agree with TRBD2. Trimming removed 4 bases from V and 3 bases from J; junction bases left unmatched: 8. Looked up from germline, CDR1 is MNHNS and CDR2 is SASEGT. The CDR3 is made up of 16 amino acids. The CDR3 DNA follows: TGTGCCAGCAGTGGATTTGAGCGGGGGGCTACAGATACGCAGTATTTT. Amino acid sequence: CASSGFERGATDTQYF.

The chain carries TRBV4-1 and TRBJ1-4; D gene uncertain. The CDR3 loop spans 14 amino acids. Trimming took 1 base from V and 8 from J, leaving 11 bases between them. CDR1 is MGHRA, CDR2 YSYEKL, per germline. Here the CDR3 reads CASSQAETGEKLFF. Here the CDR3 DNA reads TGCGCCAGCAGCCAAGCTGAGACGGGAGAAAAACTGTTTTTT.

This chain links TRBV29-1 with TRBJ1-1; D gene unclear. CDR1 is SQVTM, CDR2 ANQGSEA, per germline. CDR3 length: 15 amino acids. V was cut by 5 bases and J by 3 bases, with 19 bases left in between. CDR3 DNA: TGCAGCGTTCGAGACCCCGGGTATTCGTACACTGAAGCTTTCTTT. Translating it yields CSVRDPGYSYTEAFF.

The chain employs TRBV5-1 and TRBJ2-3, with 10 bases fitting TRBD1. The CDR3 is 15 amino acids. The V and J ends lost 2 bases and 5 bases, in that order; junction bases with no gene match: 5. In germline, CDR1 is SGHRS, CDR2 YFSETQ. Here the CDR3 reads CASSFHGTGEDTQYF. The CDR3 DNA sequence: TGCGCCAGCAGCTTCCACGGGACAGGGGAAGATACGCAGTATTTT.

This chain uses TRBV4-3 with TRBJ2-6; D call uncertain. Per germline, CDR1 LGHNA and CDR2 YSLEER. The germline V and J ends were trimmed by 0 bases and 0 bases, with 9 bases remaining between them. CDR3 size: 17 residues. The CDR3 DNA follows: TGCGCCAGCAGCCAAGAAGGCAGCGCCTCTGGGGCCAACGTCCTGACTTTC. This encodes CASSQEGSASGANVLTF.

This chain joins TRBV18 and TRBJ2-2; D is undetermined. There are 15 residues in the CDR3. The ends were cut back, 2 bases at V and 2 bases at J, with 9 bases in the middle. The germline V gene encodes CDR1 KGHSH and CDR2 LQKENI. The CDR3 protein is CASSPVASNTGELFF. The DNA for the CDR3 is TGTGCCAGCTCACCAGTTGCGAGTAACACCGGGGAGCTGTTTTTT.

The rearrangement links TRBV6-5 to TRBJ1-5; the match to TRBD1 covers 9 bases. CDR1 and CDR2 from the germline V gene are MNHEY and SVGAGI. This CDR3 has 15 residues. Germline trimming cut 0 bases from V and 7 bases from J; bases unmatched to any gene: 4. The CDR3 spells CASSYSRDRVQPQHF. The DNA of the CDR3 is TGTGCCAGCAGTTACTCCCGGGACAGGGTCCAGCCCCAGCATTTT.

The chain uses TRBV21-1 and TRBJ2-3; the table's TRBD1 call for D was not verified on the DNA. TRBV21-1 is recorded as a pseudogene. The CDR3 extends over 14 amino acids. In DNA, the CDR3 is TGTGCCAGCAGCAGGGGACAGCTCACGGATACGCAGTATTTT. Translation gives CASSRGQLTDTQYF.

This clone was recorded a few times. The chain carries TRBV9 and TRBJ2-2, with TRBD1 as a possible D gene (6 bases). Trimming removed 4 bases from V and 6 bases from J, with 13 bases in between. The CDR3 covers 14 residues. Looked up from germline, CDR1 is SGDLS and CDR2 is YYNGEE. The CDR3 region has the DNA TGTGCCAGCAGCAACCGACAGGCTGCCGGGGAGCTGTTTTTT. As protein: CASSNRQAAGELFF. Looking up the rest from reference TRBV9 and TRBJ2-2 gives the full variable domain: DSGVTQTPKHLITATGQRVTLRCSPRSGDLSVYWYQQSLDQGLQFLIQYYNGEERAKGNILERFSAQQFPDLHSELNLSSLELGDSALYFCASSNRQAAGELFFGEGSRLTVL.

The V and J genes are TRBV4-1 and TRBJ2-7; no clear D gene. This CDR3 comprises 15 residues. The germline V and J ends were trimmed by 1 base and 3 bases, with 13 bases remaining between them. Germline CDR1 and CDR2: MGHRA and YSYEKL. The CDR3 DNA reads TGCGCCAGCAGCCAAGGGCCAGAGAACTACTACGAGCAGTACTTC. This codes for CASSQGPENYYEQYF.

This chain uses TRBV27 with TRBJ2-1; 9 positions agree with TRBD1. The CDR3 is made up of 13 amino acids. V lost 6 bases, J lost 3 bases, and 0 bases stayed unmatched. CDR1 and CDR2 from the germline V gene are MNHEY and SMNVEV (reference sequence). The DNA for the CDR3 is TGTGCCAGCAGGACAGGGGGCTACAATGAGCAGTTCTTC. The encoded protein is CASRTGGYNEQFF.

CDR3 in amino acids: CASSWAREGGYTF. DNA of the CDR3: TGTGCCAGCAGTTGGGCGAGGGAGGGAGGCTACACCTTC. The V call is TRBV7-2, the J call TRBJ1-2; D remains unclear. Germline lookup yields CDR1 SGHTA and CDR2 FQGNSA. The CDR3 contains 13 residues. V was trimmed by 6 bases and J by 8 bases, leaving 16 bases between them.

The chain joins TRBV5-1 to TRBJ2-5; TRBD2 agrees at 12 bases. Germline-derived CDR1 and CDR2 are SGHRS and YFSETQ. The CDR3 is made up of 16 amino acids. The V segment lost 4 bases and the J segment 1 base; nucleotides outside the gene matches: 5. The CDR3 sequence is CASSPGLAGFQETQYF. For the CDR3, the DNA is TGCGCCAGCAGCCCGGGACTAGCGGGTTTCCAAGAGACCCAGTACTTC.

The J gene is TRBJ2-4, the V gene TRBV18, with D perhaps matching TRBD1 (6 bases). The CDR3 is made up of 16 amino acids. The V gene lost 6 bases and the J gene lost 1 base, with 16 bases spanning the gap. Looked up from germline, CDR1 is KGHSH and CDR2 is LQKENI. CDR3 bases: TGTGCCAGCTCGCCTCTACAGGGTTGGGCCAAAAACATTCAGTACTTC. This translates into CASSPLQGWAKNIQYF.

V usage is TRBV27 and J usage is TRBJ1-6; perhaps TRBD1 as D (6 bases). CDR1 MNHEY and CDR2 SMNVEV come from the germline V gene (reference sequence). The V end was cut by 6 bases, the J end by 11 bases, with 23 bases between. The CDR3 has 16 residues. CDR3: CASSAPSKGRGAPLHF. As DNA, the CDR3 is TGTGCCAGCAGCGCTCCAAGTAAAGGGAGGGGGGCACCCCTCCACTTT.

The genes are TRBV6-1 and TRBJ2-3; 9 bases agree with TRBD2. Germline trimming cut 4 bases from V and 7 bases from J; bases unmatched to any gene: 12. Per the germline V gene, CDR1 is MNHNS and CDR2 is SASEGT. The CDR3 contains 16 residues. The CDR3 DNA follows: TGTGCCAGCAGTGCCGTAGGTAGCGGGGGATCCTATACGCAGTATTTT. Its protein product is CASSAVGSGGSYTQYF.